This T cell receptor beta chain was found in a study of cytomegalovirus exposure and HLA in healthy donors (dated by TCRdb to about 2017). Study-level background: According to an earlier analysis of several hundred of the donors, some 180 million T cells yielded roughly 100 million unique TCR beta sequences and roughly 280 Gb of sequence data. Among the 398 genotyped donors, about 85% belonged to the genetic ancestry cluster associated with self-reported Caucasian donors. The study profiled the T cell repertoires of 666 subjects by immunosequencing and related them to cytomegalovirus serostatus. Because of strong linkage in the cohort, a few DR-DQ haplotypes were treated as single units for association and clustering. The aim of the study was to test whether cataloging public T cell receptors could identify signatures of past pathogen exposure. A later analysis re-examined previously published TCR beta repertoires from hundreds of donors and added high-resolution HLA genotyping to investigate patterns of TCR occurrence. To decide whether each TCR beta V gene segment behaved as functional or pseudogenic, an earlier analysis of several hundred of the donors relied on high-throughput TCR beta sequencing. Donor age, sex, ethnicity and CMV serostatus were compiled together with the repertoire data. All discovery cohort repertoires had been generated on a single sequencing platform. The number of typed donors differed by locus: roughly 629-630 for A, B, C, DRB1 and DQB1; roughly 510 for DQA1; approximately 600 for DPA1; and roughly 450 for DPB1. The study combined high-throughput TCR immunosequencing, statistical association of individual TCRs with disease status, and machine learning to predict cytomegalovirus infection status. Among about 410 genotyped donors of the cohort, an average of roughly 230,000 unique TCR beta nucleotide sequences was sequenced per donor, of which 15% to 20% were non-productive. Along with the roughly 710-subject first cohort, a separate validation cohort of over a hundred different subjects was used. Approximately 310 gigabases of sequencing data and around 80 million unique TCR sequences made up an early release that covered roughly 670 HLA-typed donors. Class I and class II HLA loci were covered by the typing at four-digit resolution. In a later genetic analysis, genome-wide SNP genotypes for about 65% of the roughly 670 donors were used, and that subset was treated as a discovery cohort. Rather than drawing on any new phenotypic data, the later analysis identified candidate immune exposures from TCR beta sequences and the way those sequences occurred across donors. General conclusions and limits of the study: A further reported finding was that TCR beta sequences accurately predicted the HLA-A and HLA-B alleles for most subjects in the first cohort. At a false discovery rate of 0.05, a later analysis linked under 20,000 TCR beta sequences to specific HLA alleles. Most TCR sequences were seen in very few donors, while some public TCRs were found in many individuals. Broadly in line with IMGT annotations, most TCR beta V segments showed up in productive rearrangements about 87% or about 30% of the time in an earlier analysis of several hundred of the donors. Cytomegalovirus status was reported to be diagnosed by the classifier with high specificity and sensitivity in both the original and validation cohorts. A group of highly shared sequence variants was considered likely to be a technical artifact of the sequencing pipeline. Because some donors lacked HLA typing at each locus, the association tests relied only on the typed subset. Roughly uniform sequencing depth across donors was assumed in presence/absence analyses, although this assumption may not hold. Most CMV-associated TCR beta chains appeared to be HLA-restricted in a later analysis, and the HLA associations seemed to be driven largely by CMV exposure. A later genetic analysis associated a missense DCLRE1C variant with V-gene and J-gene trimming of TCR beta chains, and an independent cohort replicated the association. Because counts were too low, roughly 18 rarely observed V segments, including chromosome 9 orphons, were left out of the earlier analysis of about 620 of the donors. The authors suggested that the approach could potentially be extended to other disease states and immunological phenotypes. The study listed 150 to 200 TCR beta chains as associated with cytomegalovirus. In vitro tests confirmed that a few of the cytomegalovirus-associated TCR beta chains recognize cytomegalovirus antigens. In a later analysis, the rate of TCR association differed among HLA loci, with DRB1 alleles having the most associated TCRs and HLA-C alleles having the fewest. According to a later genetic analysis, donors in an Asian-associated ancestry cluster had fewer N-insertions in productive TCRs than the approximately 700-donor mean. Strong co-occurrence of HLA alleles, especially DR and DQ, made assigning TCR associations to individual alleles difficult. Compared with equally common non-associated chains, HLA-associated TCR beta chains in a later analysis were more clonally expanded and had lower generation probabilities. Only TCR beta chains were sequenced in this cohort, and the absence of alpha or paired-chain data limited detectable features. CMV serostatus was the only immune exposure information available for the cohort. Some IMGT-functional V segments, including TRBV6-2 and TRBV6-3, could not be distinguished by the 87-base-pair reads and were therefore excluded. Correlated functional status among segregating V segments might be attributable to linkage disequilibrium, but an unknown experimental factor could not be ruled out. A later analysis reported that several top co-occurrence clusters appeared linked to parvovirus B19, influenza, CMV and Epstein-Barr virus.

The sample holds a few counts of this clone. The clone's antigen remains unknown. No much larger clonotype is one base removed from it; base qualities were not supplied. The cohort was made up of approximately 670 healthy bone marrow donors. At the time of sampling, every cohort member was nominally healthy, though immune exposures that went unrecorded were likely present. The donor tested CMV seronegative and was one of the 352 seronegative cohort members. A peripheral blood sample was collected from each donor, and TCR beta sequencing was performed on peripheral blood mononuclear cells. The Qiagen DNeasy Blood Extraction Kit was used to extract genomic DNA from the blood cell samples. The junction shows trimming of 1 base on V and 4 bases on J, and the gene matches do not reach 7 bases of it. Counted from cysteine to phenylalanine, this CDR3 has 18 amino acids. CDR3 DNA is the only sequence kept; it has 54 bases, read in frame from the first base. CDR1 and CDR2 (MGHRA, YSYEKL) derive from the germline V gene.

Libraries came from the immunoSEQ multiplex PCR assay. For the multiplex PCR, a mixture combining 60 forward primers for TCR Vbeta segments and 13 reverse primers for TCR Jbeta segments was used. A multiplex PCR assay on genomic DNA amplified the CDR3 region of rearranged TCR beta genes. On the Illumina HiSeq System, the amplified TCR beta libraries were sequenced as 87-base-pair reads. Per the source publication's procedure: A later analysis tallied approximately 87 million unique TCR beta chains across the 666 repertoires, and approximately 12 million of those chains were shared by two or more donors. To remove PCR and sequencing errors, raw reads were error-corrected and collapsed into unique sequences using a nearest-neighbor algorithm that merged closely related sequences. V, D and J gene segments were assigned by aligning CDR3 sequences to IMGT reference sequences. For a sequence to be retained, a match of at least six nucleotides to both a V gene segment and a J gene segment was required. Rearrangements were called productive when the CDR3 lacked stop codons and stayed in frame with V and J; all others were non-productive. CDR3 was defined by IMGT convention, running from the second conserved V-encoded cysteine to the conserved J-encoded phenylalanine. Sequences without an unambiguous match to a single V gene segment were excluded from the earlier analysis of about 630 of the donors. An earlier analysis of a few hundred of the donors called V segments functional above 56.7% productive rearrangements and segregating when the between-donor standard deviation exceeded 5%. A statistical classification framework was built to diagnose cytomegalovirus status from the catalog of TCR beta chain sequences. In a later analysis, TCR nucleotide sequences were compared against IMGT/GENE-DB human TR gene sequences so that V and J genes could be assigned. In a later analysis, CDR3 sequences and most-parsimonious VDJ recombination scenarios were assigned using the TCRdist pipeline. In a later analysis, every TCR beta chain was defined by the combination of its CDR3 amino acid sequence and its V-gene family, and reads without a unique V-gene family were dropped. To address suspected cross-contamination and a sequencing artifact, a later analysis removed roughly 640 highly shared, low-generation-probability nucleotide sequences. In a later analysis, a clonal expansion index was calculated for each public chain from normalized within-repertoire ranks of inferred template counts. In a later analysis, generation probabilities were computed with a VDJ recombination model fitted to out-of-frame rearrangements, and the resulting probabilities were checked against IGoR. Hypergeometric tests were used in a later analysis to score TCR-TCR, TCR-HLA and TCR-CMV co-occurrence, with a repertoire-size bias correction applied to the TCR pairs. To estimate false discovery rates, a later analysis permuted the HLA or CMV assignments 20 times. In a later analysis, co-occurring TCRs were grouped with DBSCAN, and TCRdist sequence similarity was added when clustering was performed within HLA-allele-positive subsets. Repertoires with fewer than 30,000 or more than 120,000 public chains were left out of co-occurrence clustering, as were five repertoires with anomalous nucleotide sharing. The table comes from immuneACCESS by way of TCRdb, which keeps in-frame sequences with V and J called. Part of the clones is missing from these tables; in studies checked, under half for an unresolved V gene and the rest for unknown reasons. The V and J calls and clone size were taken over from that table, and D and trimming were inferred from the DNA. The sample includes 150,000 to 200,000 clones, with 80% observed a single time. Clones ranked in the top ten supply under 0.85% of the sample.

The sequence joins TRBV4-1 to TRBJ2-1; 13 of the junction bases match TRBD2. The sample comprised PBMCs. The sequence was obtained from a boy aged 5 to 17 in good health and CMV-seronegative. DNA sequence: TGCGCCAGCAGCCAAGGCCCGGGACTAGCGGGACCGTACAATGAGCAGTTCTTC. Its translation reads: CASSQGPGLAGPYNEQFF.